These T cell receptor beta chains were read from a single sample in a study of cytomegalovirus exposure and HLA in healthy donors. The protocol was immunoSEQ multiplex PCR, while the TCRdb copy is restricted to in-frame clones and leaves out a portion. The sample yields hundreds of thousands of clones, 70% seen once. The sequenced sample was PBMCs. Source of these receptors: a man aged 35 to 55 in good health and CMV-seropositive. The CDR3 runs from the conserved cysteine through the conserved F or W. Each record gives: V gene, clone size, J gene, D gene, CDR3 DNA, CDR3 protein. A D gene is named only where the DNA matches it firmly. Some rows have no size entry. The others give once, few or many, or a class for an expanded clone.

>TRBV29-1|few|TRBJ2-7|TRBD2
TGCAGCGTTGATGGGGGGGGATCCTACGAGCAGTACTTC
CSVDGGGSYEQYF
>TRBV9|.|TRBJ2-3|.
TGTGCCAGCAGCAGCCTTGGAGATACGCAGTATTTT
CASSSLGDTQYF
>TRBV7-2|.|TRBJ1-1|.
TGTGCCAGCAGCTTATACAGGCAGACTGAAGCTTTCTTT
CASSLYRQTEAFF
>TRBV28|.|TRBJ1-4|TRBD1
TGTGCCAGCAGCTCCGCCGAAAGGGGGCACGGAAAACTGTTTTTT
CASSSAERGHGKLFF
>TRBV11-2|.|TRBJ1-1|.
TGTGCCAGCGGACAGAGGAACACTGAAGCTTTCTTT
CASGQRNTEAFF
>TRBV7-3|.|TRBJ2-3|TRBD2
TGTGCCAGCAGCCACGGCGGGGGGATGGGCACAGATACGCAGTATTTT
CASSHGGGMGTDTQYF
>TRBV6-1|few|TRBJ2-7|.
TGTGCCAGCAGCCCCTGGACAGCTTACTACGAGCAGTACTTC
CASSPWTAYYEQYF
>TRBV2|once|TRBJ2-5|.
TGTGCCAGCAGTGAATTCCGGAGTGGACAAGAGACCCAGTACTTC
CASSEFRSGQETQYF
>TRBV7-9|once|TRBJ1-6|.
TGTGCCAGCGGCCCATATAATTCACCCCTCCACTTT
CASGPYNSPLHF
>TRBV20-1|.|TRBJ2-7|.
TGCAGTGCCCGGGTTCTATACGAGCAGTACTTC
CSARVLYEQYF
>TRBV28|.|TRBJ2-1|.
TGTGCCAGCAGTCTCCGGCGGAATGAGCAGTTCTTC
CASSLRRNEQFF
>TRBV29-1|.|TRBJ2-3|TRBD1
TGCAGCGTGGGACAGGGGCGAACAGATACGCAGTATTTT
CSVGQGRTDTQYF
>TRBV7-2|.|TRBJ1-5|.
TGTGCCAGCAGCTTGGGATCGGGGATCAATCAGCCCCAGCATTTT
CASSLGSGINQPQHF
>TRBV18|.|TRBJ1-6|TRBD1
TGTGCCAGCTCCGACAGGGGGCCAGAATCACCCCTCCACTTT
CASSDRGPESPLHF
>TRBV6-5|.|TRBJ2-3|TRBD2
TGTGCCAGCAGTTCCCCAAGCGGGGGGCGGGATACGCAGTATTTT
CASSSPSGGRDTQYF
>TRBV4-1|.|TRBJ2-2|.
TGCGCCAGCAGCCGTGGTGAGGCGGGGCGTGCCGGGGAGCTGTTTTTT
CASSRGEAGRAGELFF
>TRBV14|.|TRBJ2-5|TRBD2
TGTGCCAGCAGCCGATGGACTAGCGCGCAAGAGACCCAGTACTTC
CASSRWTSAQETQYF
>TRBV6-5|.|TRBJ2-2|.
TGTGCCAGCAGTTCCCCTTATACCGGGGAGCTGTTTTTT
CASSSPYTGELFF
>TRBV2|once|TRBJ2-7|.
TGTGCCAGCGGACGGGAGACCCAATCCTACGAGCAGTACTTC
CASGRETQSYEQYF
>TRBV7-2|few|TRBJ1-4|TRBD1
TGTGCCAGCAGCTCGAACAGGGGGACAGTGGGAAAACTGTTTTTT
CASSSNRGTVGKLFF
>TRBV2|.|TRBJ2-2|.
TGTGCCAGCAGTCTACTTCCGGGACAGAACACCGGGGAGCTGTTTTTT
CASSLLPGQNTGELFF
>TRBV7-6|.|TRBJ2-7|TRBD2
TGTGCCAGCAGCTTAGTAGACGGGGGGGAACCCTACGAGCAGTACTTC
CASSLVDGGEPYEQYF
>TRBV5-6|few|TRBJ2-5|TRBD2
TGTGCCAGCAGCCGGGATTCTAGCGGGGGGGAGACCCAGTACTTC
CASSRDSSGGETQYF
>TRBV5-1|.|TRBJ2-7|.
TGCGCCAGCAGCTTGGGTCAGGGGGGCGAGCAGTACTTC
CASSLGQGGEQYF
>TRBV9|few|TRBJ2-2|TRBD1
TGTGCCAGCAGCCGTGGGACAGGGGGCGGGACCGGGGAGCTGTTTTTT
CASSRGTGGGTGELFF
>TRBV5-4|.|TRBJ1-2|TRBD1
TGTGCCAGCAGCTTGGTCGTACGAGGAGGGGGCCCTAACTATGGCTACACCTTC
CASSLVVRGGGPNYGYTF
>TRBV2|.|TRBJ2-3|TRBD2
TGTGCCAGCAGTGAACTAGCGGGGGGCACAGATACGCAGTATTTT
CASSELAGGTDTQYF